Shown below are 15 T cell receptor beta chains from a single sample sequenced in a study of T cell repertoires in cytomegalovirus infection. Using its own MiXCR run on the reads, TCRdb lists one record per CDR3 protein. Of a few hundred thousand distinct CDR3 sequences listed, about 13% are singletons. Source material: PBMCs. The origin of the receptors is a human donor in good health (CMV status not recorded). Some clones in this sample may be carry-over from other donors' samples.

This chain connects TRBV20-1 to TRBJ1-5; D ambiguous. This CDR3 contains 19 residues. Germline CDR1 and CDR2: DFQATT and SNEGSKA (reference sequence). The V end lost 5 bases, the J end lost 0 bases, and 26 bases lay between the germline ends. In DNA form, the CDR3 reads TGCAGTGCTTATGAAGACGGTACGCGAAATCCCTATAGCAATCAGCCCCAGCATTTT. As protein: CSAYEDGTRNPYSNQPQHF.

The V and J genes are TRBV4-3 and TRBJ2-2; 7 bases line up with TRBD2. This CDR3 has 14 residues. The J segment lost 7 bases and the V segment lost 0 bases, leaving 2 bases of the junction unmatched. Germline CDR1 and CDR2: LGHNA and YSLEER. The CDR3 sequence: CASSQDRGVGELFF. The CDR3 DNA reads TGCGCCAGCAGCCAAGATCGGGGGGTCGGGGAGCTGTTTTTT.

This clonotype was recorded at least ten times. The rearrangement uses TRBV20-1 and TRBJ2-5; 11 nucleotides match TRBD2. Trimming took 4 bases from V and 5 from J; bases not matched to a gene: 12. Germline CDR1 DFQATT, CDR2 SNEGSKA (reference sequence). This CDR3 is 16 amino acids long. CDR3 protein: CSAMLSGGAGVETQYF. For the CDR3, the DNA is TGCAGTGCTATGCTTAGCGGGGGGGCCGGGGTCGAGACCCAGTACTTC.

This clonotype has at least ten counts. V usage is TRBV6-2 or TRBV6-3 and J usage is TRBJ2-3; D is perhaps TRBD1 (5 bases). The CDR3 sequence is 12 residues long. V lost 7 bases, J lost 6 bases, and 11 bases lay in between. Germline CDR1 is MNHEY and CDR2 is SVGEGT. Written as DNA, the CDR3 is TGTGCCAGCACCAACAAGGGGGATACGCAGTATTTT. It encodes CASTNKGDTQYF.

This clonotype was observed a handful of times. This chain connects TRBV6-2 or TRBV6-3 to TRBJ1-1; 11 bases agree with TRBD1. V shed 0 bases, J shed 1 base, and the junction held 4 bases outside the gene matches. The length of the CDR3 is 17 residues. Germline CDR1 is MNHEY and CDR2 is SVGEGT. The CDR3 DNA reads TGTGCCAGCAGTTACTCCGGACAGGGGGCTCGGAACACTGAAGCTTTCTTT. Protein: CASSYSGQGARNTEAFF.

CDR3 protein: CASSPGSGGGGEQFF. The CDR3 bases are TGTGCCAGCAGCCCTGGGAGCGGGGGGGGTGGTGAGCAGTTCTTC. The chain employs TRBV7-9 and TRBJ2-1; 10 nucleotides line up with TRBD2. Germline trimming cut 5 bases from V and 9 bases from J; bases unmatched to any gene: 10. This CDR3 has 15 residues. Germline V CDR1 and CDR2: SEHNR, FQNEAQ (reference sequence).

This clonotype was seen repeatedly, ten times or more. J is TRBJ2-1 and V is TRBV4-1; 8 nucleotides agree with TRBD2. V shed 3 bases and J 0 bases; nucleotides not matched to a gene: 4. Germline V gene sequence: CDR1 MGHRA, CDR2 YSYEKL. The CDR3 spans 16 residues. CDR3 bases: TGCGCCAGCAGCCACACCAGCGGGAGCTCCTACAATGAGCAGTTCTTC. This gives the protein CASSHTSGSSYNEQFF.

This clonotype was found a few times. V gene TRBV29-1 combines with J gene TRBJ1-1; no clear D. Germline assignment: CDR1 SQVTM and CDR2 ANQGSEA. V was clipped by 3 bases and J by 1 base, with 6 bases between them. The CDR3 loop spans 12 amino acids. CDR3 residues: CSVDDWNTEAFF. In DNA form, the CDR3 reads TGCAGCGTTGATGATTGGAACACTGAAGCTTTCTTT.

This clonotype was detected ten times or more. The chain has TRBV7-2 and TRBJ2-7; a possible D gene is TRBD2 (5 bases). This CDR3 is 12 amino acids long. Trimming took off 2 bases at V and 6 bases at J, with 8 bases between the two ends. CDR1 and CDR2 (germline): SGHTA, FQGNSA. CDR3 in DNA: TGTGCCAGCAGCTTACTCCGGGGCGAGCAGTACTTC. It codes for CASSLLRGEQYF.

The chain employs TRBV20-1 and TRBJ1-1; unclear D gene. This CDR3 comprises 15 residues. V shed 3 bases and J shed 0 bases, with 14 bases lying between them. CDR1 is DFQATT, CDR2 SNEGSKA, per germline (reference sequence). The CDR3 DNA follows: TGCAGTGCTAGTGCGGCCCTTATCATGAACACTGAAGCTTTCTTT. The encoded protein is CSASAALIMNTEAFF.

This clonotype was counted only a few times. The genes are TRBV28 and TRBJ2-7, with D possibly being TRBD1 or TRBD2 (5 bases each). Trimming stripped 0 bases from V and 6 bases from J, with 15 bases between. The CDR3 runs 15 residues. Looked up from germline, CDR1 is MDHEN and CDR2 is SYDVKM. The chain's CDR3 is CASSLWGRDRSEQYF. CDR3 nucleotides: TGTGCCAGCAGTTTATGGGGACGGGACCGAAGCGAGCAGTACTTC.

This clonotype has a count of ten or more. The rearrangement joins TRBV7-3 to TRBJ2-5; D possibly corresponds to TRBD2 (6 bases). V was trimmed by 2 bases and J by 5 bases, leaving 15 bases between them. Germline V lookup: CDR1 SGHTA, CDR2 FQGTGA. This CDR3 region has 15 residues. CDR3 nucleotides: TGTGCCAGCAGCTTATTCCGGGGGAAGCGGGAGACCCAGTACTTC. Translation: CASSLFRGKRETQYF. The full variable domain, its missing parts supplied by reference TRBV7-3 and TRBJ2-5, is GAGVSQTPSNKVTEKGKYVELRCDPISGHTALYWYRQSLGQGPEFLIYFQGTGAADDSGLPNDRFFAVRPEGSVSTLKIQRTERGDSAVYLCASSLFRGKRETQYFGPGTRLLVL.

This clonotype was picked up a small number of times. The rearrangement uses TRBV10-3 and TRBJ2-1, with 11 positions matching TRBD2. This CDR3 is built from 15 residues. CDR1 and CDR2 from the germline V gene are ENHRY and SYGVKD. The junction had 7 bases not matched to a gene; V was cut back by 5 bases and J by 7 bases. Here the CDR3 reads CAISYSGGARNEQFF. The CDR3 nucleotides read TGTGCCATCAGTTATAGCGGGGGGGCCCGAAATGAGCAGTTCTTC.

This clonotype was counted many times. CDR3 DNA: TGTGCCAGCAGCTTACTGAACCCGTTGGCCAGGGGTGGAAACACCATATATTTT. Translating gives CASSLLNPLARGGNTIYF. The chain is built from TRBV7-2 and TRBJ1-3; TRBD1 is a possible D gene (6 bases). CDR3 length equals 18 residues. V was cut by 2 bases and J by 3 bases, with 20 bases left in between. Germline V CDR1 and CDR2: SGHTA, FQGNSA.

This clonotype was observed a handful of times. Here the CDR3 reads CSANTHGGSSYEQYF. The CDR3 DNA sequence: TGCAGTGCCAATACGCACGGGGGGAGTTCCTACGAGCAGTACTTC. This chain links TRBV20-1 with TRBJ2-7, with 7 bases that match TRBD2. The V and J ends lost 6 bases and 1 base, in that order; junction bases with no gene match: 12. The germline gives CDR1 DFQATT, CDR2 SNEGSKA (reference sequence). The CDR3 is 15 residues long.